The 12 T cell receptor beta chains reported below all come from one sample, sequenced in a study of T-cell reconstitution after alpha-beta-depleted transplantation in children. Construction of the TCRbeta library involved unique molecular identifiers. MiXCR, applied by TCRdb to the PCR reads, yields one record per CDR3 protein. The repertoire holds some 520,000 distinct CDR3 sequences, with approximately 29% as singletons. Sequencing was performed on PBMCs from the stem cell graft donor, taken from the stem cell graft. These receptor sequences come from a human donor who donated a stem cell graft to a child with aplastic anemia.

The sample holds one count of this clonotype. This sequence joins TRBV6-2 or TRBV6-3 and TRBJ2-5; the D gene is possibly TRBD2 (6 bases). V dropped 7 bases and J dropped 1 base, with 19 bases sitting between them. This CDR3 is built from 16 residues. Germline V gene lookup returns CDR1 MNHEY and CDR2 SVGEGT. The CDR3 reads CASKLLSGVSQETQYF. CDR3 DNA: TGTGCCAGCAAATTATTGTCGGGAGTGAGCCAAGAGACCCAGTACTTC.

This chain uses TRBV12-3 or TRBV12-4 with TRBJ1-2; the D is unclear. This CDR3 region has 13 residues. V dropped 6 bases and J dropped 4 bases, with 12 bases sitting between them. CDR3 nucleotides: TGTGCCAGCAGCCTCGCCCAAGTCTATGGCTACACCTTC. It specifies CASSLAQVYGYTF.

In this sample, this clonotype turned up a few times. The CDR3 is CATSSNGAGQPQHF. DNA of the CDR3: TGTGCCACCAGCAGCAACGGCGCGGGTCAGCCCCAGCATTTT. V usage is TRBV15 and J usage is TRBJ1-5; D unresolved. V was clipped by 3 bases and J by 6 bases, with 12 bases between them. The CDR3 is 14 amino acids. Germline V gene data show CDR1 as LNHNV and CDR2 as YYDKDF (reference sequence).

This clonotype has more than one count but fewer than ten. J is TRBJ1-2 and V is TRBV12-3 or TRBV12-4, with unresolved D. The CDR3 length is 14 residues. V lost 6 bases, J lost 0 bases, and 11 bases lay in between. CDR3 nucleotides: TGTGCCAGCAGCGGAGGAATAGCTAACTATGGCTACACCTTC. Protein: CASSGGIANYGYTF.

The chain is built from TRBV9 and TRBJ1-6, with 8 positions matching TRBD1. V was clipped by 3 bases and J by 6 bases; unmatched bases: 5. Looked up from germline, CDR1 is SGDLS and CDR2 is YYNGEE. This CDR3 contains 15 residues. The CDR3 here is CASSATGEVNSPLHF. DNA of the CDR3: TGTGCCAGCAGCGCGACAGGGGAGGTTAATTCACCCCTCCACTTT. Combining the CDR3 with reference TRBV9 and TRBJ1-6 gives the whole variable domain DSGVTQTPKHLITATGQRVTLRCSPRSGDLSVYWYQQSLDQGLQFLIQYYNGEERAKGNILERFSAQQFPDLHSELNLSSLELGDSALYFCASSATGEVNSPLHFGNGTRLTVT.

This clonotype was picked up a small number of times. V gene TRBV12-3 or TRBV12-4 combines with J gene TRBJ1-1; D is possibly TRBD1 (6 bases). Between the trimmed V and J ends, which lost 7 bases and 1 base, there was a span of 10 bases. The CDR3 covers 13 residues. The CDR3 loop reads CASTMTGNTEAFF. The DNA for the CDR3 is TGTGCCAGCACCATGACAGGGAACACTGAAGCTTTCTTT.

This chain links TRBV6-7 with TRBJ2-1; 8 nucleotides agree with TRBD2. TRBV6-7 is treated as an ORF (open reading frame) with a function not yet certain. The CDR3 spans 17 residues. The junction had 17 bases not matched to a gene; V was cut back by 10 bases and J by 3 bases. The CDR3 loop reads CATQLPQLAEFYNEQFF. In DNA form, the CDR3 reads TGTGCCACCCAGCTTCCCCAACTAGCGGAATTCTACAATGAGCAGTTCTTC.

This clonotype was seen only a few times. The CDR3 loop reads CASKSGLAGGNGELFF. In nucleotides, the CDR3 is TGTGCCAGCAAGTCCGGACTAGCGGGAGGGAACGGGGAGCTGTTTTTT. The rearrangement uses TRBV6-2 or TRBV6-3 and TRBJ2-2, with 15 bases lining up with TRBD2. The CDR3 totals 16 residues. In germline, CDR1 is MNHEY, CDR2 SVGEGT. V was pared by 7 bases and J by 7 bases, with 7 bases of the junction left unmatched.

This chain connects TRBV12-3 or TRBV12-4 to TRBJ2-7; 9 positions agree with TRBD2. Trimming removed 5 bases from V and 6 bases from J; junction bases left unmatched: 2. The CDR3 contains 12 residues. Here the CDR3 DNA reads TGTGCCAGCAGTGCGCGGGGGGGCGAGCAGTACTTC. Protein: CASSARGGEQYF.

The rearrangement links TRBV11-2 to TRBJ2-1; 12 positions agree with TRBD1. This CDR3 contains 14 residues. Germline assignment: CDR1 SGHAT and CDR2 FQNNGV. Germline trimming cut 6 bases from V and 9 bases from J; bases unmatched to any gene: 6. The CDR3, as DNA: TGTGCCAGCAGTCCTGGGACAGGGGGCCTTGAGCAGTTCTTC. It translates to CASSPGTGGLEQFF.

This clonotype came up a few times. The chain employs TRBV20-1 and TRBJ1-2, with 7 positions matching TRBD1. V shed 2 bases and J 7 bases; nucleotides not matched to a gene: 7. The CDR3 length is 13 residues. Germline lookup yields CDR1 DFQATT and CDR2 SNEGSKA (reference sequence). The CDR3 DNA sequence: TGCAGTGCTAGAATAGGGACAGTCGCTGGCTACACCTTC. Protein sequence: CSARIGTVAGYTF.

This rearrangement joins TRBV7-9 to TRBJ2-1, with 9 nucleotides matching TRBD2. V was clipped by 6 bases and J by 7 bases; unmatched bases: 16. The CDR3 has 17 amino acids. Per the germline V gene, CDR1 is SEHNR and CDR2 is FQNEAQ (reference sequence). CDR3 protein: CASSTIRGLAGSNEQFF. CDR3 DNA: TGTGCCAGCAGTACAATTCGGGGCCTAGCGGGGAGTAATGAGCAGTTCTTC.